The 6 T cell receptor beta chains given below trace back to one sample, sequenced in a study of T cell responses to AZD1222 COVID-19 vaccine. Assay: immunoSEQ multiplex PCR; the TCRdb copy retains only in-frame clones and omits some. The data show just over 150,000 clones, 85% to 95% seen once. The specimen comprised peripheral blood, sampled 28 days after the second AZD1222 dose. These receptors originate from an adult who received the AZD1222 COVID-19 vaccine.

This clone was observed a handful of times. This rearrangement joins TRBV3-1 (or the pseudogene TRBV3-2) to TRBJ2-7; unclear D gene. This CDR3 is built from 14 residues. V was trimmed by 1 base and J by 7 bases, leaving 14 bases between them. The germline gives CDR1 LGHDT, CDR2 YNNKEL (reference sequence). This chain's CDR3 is CASSQAVGVGEQYF. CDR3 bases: TGTGCCAGCAGCCAAGCAGTGGGTGTAGGAGAGCAGTACTTC.

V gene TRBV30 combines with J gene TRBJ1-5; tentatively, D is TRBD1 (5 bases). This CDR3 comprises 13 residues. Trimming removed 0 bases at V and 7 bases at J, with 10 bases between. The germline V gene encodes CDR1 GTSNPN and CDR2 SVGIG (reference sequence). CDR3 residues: CAWSVHGGQPQHF. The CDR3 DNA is TGTGCCTGGAGTGTACATGGGGGACAGCCCCAGCATTTT.

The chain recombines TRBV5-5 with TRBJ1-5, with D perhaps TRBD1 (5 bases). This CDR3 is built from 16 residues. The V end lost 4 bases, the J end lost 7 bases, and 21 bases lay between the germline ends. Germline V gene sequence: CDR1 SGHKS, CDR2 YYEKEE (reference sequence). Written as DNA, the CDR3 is TGTGCCAGCAGCCCCAATAGTGGAAGGGGAGGGCAGCCCCAGCATTTT. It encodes CASSPNSGRGGQPQHF.

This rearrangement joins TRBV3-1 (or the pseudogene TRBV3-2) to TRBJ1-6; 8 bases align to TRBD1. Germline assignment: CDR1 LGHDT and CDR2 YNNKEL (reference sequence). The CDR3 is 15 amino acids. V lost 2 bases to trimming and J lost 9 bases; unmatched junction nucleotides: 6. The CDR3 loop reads CASSQSSGGASPLHF. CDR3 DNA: TGTGCCAGCAGCCAATCCTCAGGGGGCGCTTCACCCCTCCACTTT.

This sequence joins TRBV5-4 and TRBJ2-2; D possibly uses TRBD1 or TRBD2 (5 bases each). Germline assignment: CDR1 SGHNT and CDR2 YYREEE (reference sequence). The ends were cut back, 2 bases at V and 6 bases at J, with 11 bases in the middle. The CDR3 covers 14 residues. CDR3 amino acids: CASSLGTSPGELFF. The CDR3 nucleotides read TGTGCCAGCAGCTTAGGGACCTCCCCCGGGGAGCTGTTTTTT.

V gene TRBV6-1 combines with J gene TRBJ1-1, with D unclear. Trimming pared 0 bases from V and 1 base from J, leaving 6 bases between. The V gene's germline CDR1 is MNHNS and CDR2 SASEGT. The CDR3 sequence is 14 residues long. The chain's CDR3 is CASSEAQSNTEAFF. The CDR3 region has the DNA TGTGCCAGCAGTGAAGCACAGTCGAACACTGAAGCTTTCTTT.